The 19 T cell receptor beta chains below all came from one sample that was sequenced in a study of blood T cell repertoires in COVID-19. Produced via immunoSEQ multiplex PCR; TCRdb's table is partial and in-frame only. The data show approximately 220,000 clones, 80% to 90% seen once. Sequenced sample: PBMCs or T cells enriched from blood (not recorded which). These receptors were taken from a woman aged 45-60 years who had been exposed to COVID-19.

This rearrangement joins TRBV5-1 to TRBJ2-1; 8 bases line up with TRBD2. This CDR3 contains 14 residues. Trimming cost V 3 bases and J 8 bases; bases outside gene matches: 7. Germline lookup yields CDR1 SGHRS and CDR2 YFSETQ. The CDR3 protein is CASSWGTRQDEQFF. As DNA, the CDR3 is TGCGCCAGCAGCTGGGGGACTAGGCAGGATGAGCAGTTCTTC.

The chain recombines TRBV19 with TRBJ2-1; 11 bases align to TRBD2. Looked up from germline, CDR1 is LNHDA and CDR2 is SQIVND (reference sequence). With V trimmed by 2 bases and J by 4 bases, 7 bases remained unmatched. The CDR3 extends over 17 amino acids. The CDR3 loop is CASSIPASGGYYNEQFF. As DNA, the CDR3 is TGTGCCAGTAGTATACCGGCTAGCGGGGGGTATTACAATGAGCAGTTCTTC. Filled out from reference TRBV19 and TRBJ2-1, the complete variable domain reads DGGITQSPKYLFRKEGQNVTLSCEQNLNHDAMYWYRQDPGQGLRLIYYSQIVNDFQKGDIAEGYSVSREKKESFPLTVTSAQKNPTAFYLCASSIPASGGYYNEQFFGPGTRLTVL.

This chain uses TRBV3-1 (or the pseudogene TRBV3-2) with TRBJ2-7; TRBD2 matches 12 bases. CDR1 is LGHDT, CDR2 YNNKEL, per germline (reference sequence). V shed 2 bases and J 4 bases; nucleotides not matched to a gene: 3. The length of the CDR3 is 15 residues. The CDR3 loop is CASSQRTSGVYEQYF. The CDR3 DNA reads as TGTGCCAGCAGCCAAAGGACTAGCGGGGTTTACGAGCAGTACTTC.

This chain connects TRBV19 to TRBJ2-6; no reliable D call. Germline V CDR1 and CDR2: LNHDA, SQIVND (reference sequence). The CDR3 runs to 15 residues. Trimming pared 3 bases from V and 4 bases from J, leaving 10 bases between. CDR3 sequence reads: CASSMAGPGANVLTF. The CDR3 DNA reads TGTGCCAGTAGTATGGCAGGTCCGGGGGCCAACGTCCTGACTTTC.

The chain carries TRBV30 and TRBJ1-3; D is uncertain. In germline, CDR1 is GTSNPN, CDR2 SVGIG (reference sequence). V lost 4 bases to trimming and J lost 4 bases, with 17 bases between them. The CDR3 contains 15 residues. The CDR3 DNA sequence: TGTGCCTGGATGGGCGTCGAGTTAAGCGGAAACACCATATATTTT. Translated, it gives CAWMGVELSGNTIYF.

The chain links TRBV9 to TRBJ2-6; 7 bases map to TRBD1. Per the germline V gene, CDR1 is SGDLS and CDR2 is YYNGEE. J lost 4 bases, V lost 3 bases, and 4 bases had no gene match. The CDR3 is made up of 15 amino acids. The CDR3 region has the DNA TGTGCCAGCAGCGGACAGGGTACCGGGGCCAACGTCCTGACTTTC. It translates to CASSGQGTGANVLTF. The variable domain in full, with the rest retrieved from reference TRBV9 and TRBJ2-6, is DSGVTQTPKHLITATGQRVTLRCSPRSGDLSVYWYQQSLDQGLQFLIQYYNGEERAKGNILERFSAQQFPDLHSELNLSSLELGDSALYFCASSGQGTGANVLTFGAGSRLTVL.

The rearrangement links TRBV29-1 to TRBJ1-1; 9 bases are a match to TRBD1. CDR3 length: 13 residues. Per the germline V gene, CDR1 is SQVTM and CDR2 is ANQGSEA. V lost 6 bases, J lost 4 bases, and 6 bases stayed unmatched. This CDR3 is CSVVTTGGTEAFF. The CDR3 coding sequence is TGCAGCGTAGTGACGACAGGGGGCACTGAAGCTTTCTTT. Filled out from reference TRBV29-1 and TRBJ1-1, the complete variable domain reads SAVISQKPSRDICQRGTSLTIQCQVDSQVTMMFWYRQQPGQSLTLIATANQGSEATYESGFVIDKFPISRPNLTFSTLTVSNMSPEDSSIYLCSVVTTGGTEAFFGQGTRLTVV.

The chain employs TRBV15 and TRBJ1-2; D is possibly TRBD1 (5 bases). The V end was cut by 0 bases, the J end by 4 bases, with 12 bases between. Germline-derived CDR1 and CDR2 are LNHNV and YYDKDF (reference sequence). The CDR3 consists of 15 residues. CDR3 sequence reads: CATSRERGGSYGYTF. The DNA for the CDR3 is TGTGCCACCAGCAGAGAAAGGGGTGGTAGCTATGGCTACACCTTC.

The chain is built from TRBV19 and TRBJ2-5; TRBD2 aligns across 9 bases. The CDR3 consists of 14 residues. V lost 3 bases, J lost 6 bases, and 5 bases stayed unmatched. Germline-derived CDR1 and CDR2 are LNHDA and SQIVND (reference sequence). The CDR3 nucleotides are TGTGCCAGTAGTATCAGCGGGGGGCAAAAGACCCAGTACTTC. Translation gives CASSISGGQKTQYF. The full variable domain, with the rest looked up from reference TRBV19 and TRBJ2-5, is DGGITQSPKYLFRKEGQNVTLSCEQNLNHDAMYWYRQDPGQGLRLIYYSQIVNDFQKGDIAEGYSVSREKKESFPLTVTSAQKNPTAFYLCASSISGGQKTQYFGPGTRLLVL.

The chain employs TRBV29-1 and TRBJ2-7; D is possibly TRBD2 (5 bases). Per the germline V gene, CDR1 is SQVTM and CDR2 is ANQGSEA. V was trimmed by 7 bases and J by 7 bases, leaving 23 bases between them. This CDR3 has 14 residues. CDR3 amino acids: CSAMSGRAPWEQYF. CDR3 bases: TGCAGCGCCATGAGCGGACGGGCCCCGTGGGAGCAGTACTTC.

On this clone: One end of the junction varies from germline; a read error may be responsible. The rearrangement links TRBV12-3 or TRBV12-4 to TRBJ1-2; TRBD1 aligns across 8 bases. The CDR3 has 11 residues. The CDR3 coding sequence is TGTGCCAGCAGTCACCGACAGGGGAGAGCCTTC. It translates to CASSHRQGRAF.

The J gene is TRBJ2-3, the V gene TRBV11-3, with 8 bases identical to TRBD2. From germline, CDR1 is SGHNT and CDR2 YENEEA. The CDR3 loop spans 16 amino acids. The junction had 5 bases not matched to a gene; V was cut back by 1 base and J by 2 bases. The CDR3 DNA sequence: TGTGCCAGCAGCTTAGGTCAGCGGGGGCTCACAGATACGCAGTATTTT. Translation: CASSLGQRGLTDTQYF.

The J gene is TRBJ2-2, the V gene TRBV3-1 (or the pseudogene TRBV3-2), with D maybe TRBD2 (7 bases). V was shortened by 4 bases and J by 2 bases, with 14 bases between the two germline ends. The CDR3 is 16 residues long. CDR1 and CDR2 from the germline V gene are LGHDT and YNNKEL (reference sequence). The DNA for the CDR3 is TGTGCCAGCAGCCTCGTGGGGGGGGCCAACACCGGGGAGCTGTTTTTT. Translated, it gives CASSLVGGANTGELFF.

The rearrangement links TRBV5-4 to TRBJ2-5, with D tentatively TRBD1 (5 bases). The CDR3 runs to 14 residues. V shed 2 bases and J shed 5 bases, with 13 bases lying between them. Germline V gives CDR1 SGHNT, CDR2 YYREEE (reference sequence). The CDR3 loop is CASSFQAGRETQYF. DNA for the CDR3: TGTGCCAGCAGCTTTCAGGCAGGGCGGGAGACCCAGTACTTC.

This chain joins TRBV2 and TRBJ2-2; 9 positions match TRBD2. CDR1 is SNHLY, CDR2 FYNNEI, per germline. CDR3 length: 15 amino acids. The J segment lost 5 bases and the V segment lost 8 bases, leaving 9 bases of the junction unmatched. CDR3 DNA: TGTGCCAGCGGGAAACTAGCGGGCCAGACCGGGGAGCTGTTTTTT. Protein product: CASGKLAGQTGELFF. Complete variable domain (other parts from reference TRBV2 and TRBJ2-2): EPEVTQTPSHQVTQMGQEVILRCVPISNHLYFYWYRQILGQKVEFLVSFYNNEISEKSEIFDDQFSVERPDGSNFTLKIRSTKLEDSAMYFCASGKLAGQTGELFFGEGSRLTVL.

The rearrangement joins TRBV5-5 to TRBJ1-1; 7 bases are shared with TRBD1. Germline V gene sequence: CDR1 SGHKS, CDR2 YYEKEE (reference sequence). This CDR3 has 12 amino acids. V was pared by 5 bases and J by 8 bases, with 6 bases of the junction left unmatched. CDR3 region: CASSEGAMEAFF. In DNA form, the CDR3 reads TGTGCCAGCAGTGAGGGGGCGATGGAAGCTTTCTTT.

This clone was detected only once. This chain connects TRBV19 to TRBJ1-1, with TRBD1 matching over 7 bases. The ends lost 3 bases at V and 2 bases at J; junction bases unmatched: 3. The CDR3 spans 14 residues. CDR1 is LNHDA, CDR2 SQIVND, per germline (reference sequence). The CDR3: CASSMDRPNTEAFF. CDR3 in DNA: TGTGCCAGTAGTATGGACAGGCCAAACACTGAAGCTTTCTTT.

The rearrangement uses TRBV28 and TRBJ2-2; a possible D gene is TRBD1 (6 bases). CDR3 length: 14 residues. V gave up 4 bases and J gave up 4 bases, with 10 bases separating them. Germline loops: CDR1 MDHEN, CDR2 SYDVKM. Written as DNA, the CDR3 is TGTGCCAGCAGTTATCAGGGGATCACCGGGGAGCTGTTTTTT. This encodes CASSYQGITGELFF.

For the CDR3, the DNA is TGTGCCAGCAGTTACGCAGGGTTGGACGAGCAGTACTTC. Protein sequence: CASSYAGLDEQYF. This chain links TRBV12-3 or TRBV12-4 with TRBJ2-7, with D perhaps matching TRBD1 (5 bases). V lost 4 bases, J lost 5 bases, and 12 bases lay in between. This CDR3 is built from 13 residues.